A single T cell receptor (beta chain) is shown here with its context. Its matching antigen is unknown. This entry belongs to a study of somatic mutations in cytotoxic T cells in rheumatoid arthritis. Across the study: Some V beta antibody-stained T-cell populations were flow-sorted at nearly 100% purity, including V beta1+ cells sequenced for TCRB. Study-wide results and caveats: Slight TRBV07 underrepresentation in rheumatoid arthritis patients went unadjusted for multiple comparisons.

Positive magnetic bead selection isolated CD4+ and CD8+ cells, and flow cytometry checked purity. The table came from immunoSEQ multiplex PCR; TCRdb's copy has only in-frame clones and leaves some out. The profile shows some 10,000 clones, 81% of them singletons. From germline, CDR1 is SGHKS and CDR2 YYEKEE (reference sequence). The CDR3 runs 13 residues. The ends lost 1 base at V and 7 bases at J; junction bases unmatched: 3. The chain uses TRBV5-5 and TRBJ2-7, with 9 bases lining up with TRBD1. The source is a woman aged 45-65 years in good health. The sequencing input was CD8+ T cells sorted from blood. In DNA form, the CDR3 reads TGTGCCAGCAGCTTGTTCGGACAGGGGGAGCAGTACTTC. Amino acid sequence: CASSLFGQGEQYF.